This is a list of T cell receptor beta chains from one sample in a study of Graves' ophthalmopathy and Graves' hyperthyroidism. TCRdb reprocessed the multiplex PCR reads via MiXCR and lists one record per CDR3 protein. The sample has about 390,000 distinct CDR3 sequences; just over 15% are singletons. The sequenced material came from peripheral blood. Receptors were obtained from a woman younger than 30 with stable Graves' hyperthyroidism. Each CDR3 is given with its conserved first and last residue. The D gene is left open where the match is weak. A clone size is listed for some rows: how often the clone was seen (once, few, many), or a class if it is expanded.

many	TRBV7-8	TRBJ1-1	TRBD1	TGTGCCAGCAGCTTGGAGGGGGCAGACACTGAAGCTTTCTTT	CASSLEGADTEAFF
many	TRBV11-3	TRBJ2-4	-	TGTGCCAGCAGCTCCACGGGACTCATCTCGATGGGCAGCATTCAGTACTTC	CASSSTGLISMGSIQYF
many	TRBV7-9	TRBJ2-7	-	TGTGCCAGCAGCTTAGTTGGCGGGGGCCCCTACGAGCAGTACTTC	CASSLVGGGPYEQYF
many	TRBV4-2	TRBJ2-5	TRBD2	TGTGCCAGCAGCCAAGATTCGACTAGCGGGATGTACCAAGAGACCCAGTACTTC	CASSQDSTSGMYQETQYF
many	TRBV5-1	TRBJ2-7	-	TGCGCCAGCAGCATAGGACACGCGCACGAGCAGTACTTC	CASSIGHAHEQYF
many	TRBV19	TRBJ2-7	-	TGTGCCAGTAGTGTAGACGACACTCTCTCCTACGAGCAGTACTTC	CASSVDDTLSYEQYF
many	TRBV29-1	TRBJ2-7	TRBD2	TGCAGCGGGGGTATGGCAGGGAGGGGCGAGCAGTACTTC	CSGGMAGRGEQYF
many	TRBV6-5	TRBJ1-2	-	TGTGCCAGCTTTCGGGGGGGCGGCTACACCTTC	CASFRGGGYTF
many	TRBV6-1	TRBJ2-4	-	TGTGCCAGCTATGATCTCAAAAACATTCAGTACTTC	CASYDLKNIQYF
many	TRBV6-4	TRBJ1-2	-	TGTGCCAGCAGTGACTCGGGTCAGGGAGCTAACTATGGCTACACCTTC	CASSDSGQGANYGYTF
many	TRBV10-1	TRBJ2-2	-	TGCGCCAGCAGTGACAGGGACACCGGGGAGCTGTTTTTT	CASSDRDTGELFF
-	TRBV19	TRBJ2-7	-	TGTGCCAGTAGTACCGGACGGACTTACGAGCAGTACTTC	CASSTGRTYEQYF
-	TRBV11-2	TRBJ2-1	TRBD2	TGTGCCAGCAGCTTCGGGGGGGACTACAATGAGCAGTTCTTC	CASSFGGDYNEQFF
many	TRBV7-2	TRBJ1-6	TRBD1	TGTGCCAGCAGCTTAGCCAAGACAGGGAACTCACCCCTCCACTTT	CASSLAKTGNSPLHF
few	TRBV18	TRBJ2-7	TRBD2	TGTGCCAGCTCCTACGGGACCCGCGGGGGCGAGCAGTACTTC	CASSYGTRGGEQYF
many	TRBV20-1	TRBJ2-7	TRBD2	TGCAGTGCTCAGGCAGGTAGCGGGGGGAGGAGCTCCTACGAGCAGTACTTC	CSAQAGSGGRSSYEQYF
many	TRBV27	TRBJ2-7	-	TGTGCCAGCAGTTTATCTAGGGGGACCTACGAGCAGTACTTC	CASSLSRGTYEQYF
many	TRBV10-1	TRBJ2-7	TRBD2	TGCGCCAGCAGTGCCTCCGGGACTAGTCCTTCGTACGAGCAGTACTTC	CASSASGTSPSYEQYF
many	TRBV25-1	TRBJ2-7	TRBD1	TGTGCCAGCAGTGAAACCCGGGACAGGGCCTACGAGCAGTACTTC	CASSETRDRAYEQYF
-	TRBV18	TRBJ2-4	-	TGTGCCAGCTCACCACAGGGGGTTGGCGGCATTCAGTACTTC	CASSPQGVGGIQYF
many	TRBV12-3/TRBV12-4	TRBJ1-5	-	TGTGCCAGCAGTCCGGGACCGACCATCAATCAGCCCCAGCATTTT	CASSPGPTINQPQHF
-	TRBV28	TRBJ2-7	-	TGTGCCAGCGAAGGGACCGCCGGGGGCGACGAGCAGTACTTC	CASEGTAGGDEQYF
-	TRBV20-1	TRBJ2-4	-	TGCAGTGCTAGAGATCAAGGCCTAACTACTCCGGCAGGGTACTTC	CSARDQGLTTPAGYF
many	TRBV12-3/TRBV12-4	TRBJ2-7	-	TGTGCCAGCAGTGAAAGCCTCGACGGGGACTCTACGACGCAGTACTTC	CASSESLDGDSTTQYF
many	TRBV7-2	TRBJ2-5	TRBD1	TGTGCCAGCAGCACCCGGGACAGAGCAGAGACCCAGTACTTC	CASSTRDRAETQYF
-	TRBV7-3	TRBJ2-2	TRBD2	TGTGCCAGCAGCCCAGAGCCAGCGGGGTTGTCCGGGGAGCTGTTGTTT	CASSPEPAGLSGELLF
many	TRBV6-2/TRBV6-3	TRBJ2-2	-	TGTGCCAGCAGTTCTGAGTCTGGGGAGCTGTTTTTT	CASSSESGELFF
many	TRBV20-1	TRBJ1-1	-	TGCAGTGCTAGGGGGGGGGTGAACACTGAAGCTTTCTTT	CSARGGVNTEAFF
many	TRBV6-2/TRBV6-3	TRBJ1-6	-	TGTGCCAGCCACGAGTCGGGGGCGTACAATTCACCCCTCCACTTT	CASHESGAYNSPLHF
many	TRBV5-1	TRBJ2-4	-	TGCGCCAGCAGCCCACAGGGAGGCAAAAACATTCAGTACTTC	CASSPQGGKNIQYF
few	TRBV12-5	TRBJ1-1	-	TGTGCTAGTGGTTTGTTGAACACTGAAGCTTTCTTT	CASGLLNTEAFF